The 25 T cell receptor beta chains given below trace back to one sample, sequenced in a study of shared T cell receptors in the human thymus. This table comes from immunoSEQ multiplex PCR, and its TCRdb copy is limited to in-frame clones, with some not included. This table has 650,000 to 950,000 clones, 70% to 90% appearing once. These data also featured in a second study, about human thymus T cells.

The sample consisted of thymocytes. These receptors originate from a girl less than two years old with a congenital heart defect.

The CDR3 spells CASSPGQGVLKEQYF. DNA of the CDR3: TGTGCCAGCAGCCCGGGACAGGGGGTTTTAAAGGAGCAGTACTTC. The V call is TRBV7-2, the J call TRBJ2-7, with 11 bases that match TRBD1. This CDR3 has 15 amino acids. The trim removed 5 bases at V and 7 bases at J, leaving 10 bases unmatched. CDR1 and CDR2 (germline): SGHTA, FQGNSA.

V usage is TRBV29-1 and J usage is TRBJ2-5; no firm D call. Germline assignment: CDR1 SQVTM and CDR2 ANQGSEA. The CDR3 totals 10 residues. Trimming cost V 3 bases and J 5 bases, with 4 bases left between them. CDR3 DNA sequence: TGCAGCGTTGACTGTGAGACCCAGTACTTC. Translated: CSVDCETQYF.

The V gene is TRBV19, the J gene TRBJ1-5; D not certain. The V gene lost 5 bases and the J gene lost 6 bases, with 14 bases spanning the gap. The CDR3 consists of 14 residues. Germline loops: CDR1 LNHDA, CDR2 SQIVND (reference sequence). The CDR3 here is CASSRGRGGQPQHF. The CDR3 DNA sequence: TGTGCCAGTAGTCGTGGTAGAGGAGGTCAGCCCCAGCATTTT.

The chain links TRBV2 to TRBJ1-2, with a tentative D call TRBD1 (6 bases). This CDR3 has 14 residues. The V end was cut by 6 bases, the J end by 1 base, with 12 bases between. CDR1 and CDR2 from the germline V gene are SNHLY and FYNNEI. The CDR3 spells CASSARQVNYGYTF. The CDR3 region has the DNA TGTGCCAGCAGCGCTAGACAGGTTAACTATGGCTACACCTTC.

This clone has just one count. The rearrangement joins TRBV4-1 to TRBJ1-5; D call uncertain. The V end lost 1 base, the J end lost 6 bases, and 19 bases lay between the germline ends. The CDR3 runs 17 residues. In germline, CDR1 is MGHRA, CDR2 YSYEKL. CDR3 amino acids: CASSQGAFGMAGQPQHF. Here the CDR3 DNA reads TGCGCCAGCAGCCAAGGGGCCTTTGGAATGGCGGGTCAGCCCCAGCATTTT.

J is TRBJ1-1 and V is TRBV20-1; no definite D call. The CDR3 consists of 11 residues. CDR1 and CDR2 (germline): DFQATT, SNEGSKA (reference sequence). V was clipped by 4 bases and J by 6 bases, with 9 bases between them. CDR3 amino acids: CSATTRSEAFF. The CDR3 DNA follows: TGCAGTGCTACTACTAGGTCTGAAGCTTTCTTT.

The CDR3 loop reads CASRVRLDRRYGYTF. As DNA, the CDR3 is TGTGCCAGCAGGGTAAGGCTAGACAGACGCTATGGCTACACCTTC. The chain has TRBV7-2 and TRBJ1-2; the D gene is possibly TRBD1 (5 bases). V lost 6 bases and J lost 4, with 18 bases in between. The CDR3 runs 15 residues. CDR1 is SGHTA and CDR2 is FQGNSA in the germline V gene.

V gene TRBV6-1 combines with J gene TRBJ1-4, with D hard to call. This CDR3 has 15 amino acids. Germline V gene sequence: CDR1 MNHNS, CDR2 SASEGT. V was trimmed by 4 bases and J by 6 bases, leaving 15 bases between them. CDR3 sequence reads: CASSGHGRRYEKLFF. For the CDR3, the DNA is TGTGCCAGCAGTGGCCATGGACGGAGGTATGAAAAACTGTTTTTT.

The chain has TRBV2 and TRBJ2-1; 8 bases fit TRBD2. Per the germline V gene, CDR1 is SNHLY and CDR2 is FYNNEI. V gave up 7 bases and J gave up 0 bases; unmatched junction bases: 23. The length of the CDR3 is 21 residues. DNA for the CDR3: TGTGCCAGCACCACAGGGACTAGAACAGGGTTCCACCGGAGCTCCTACAATGAGCAGTTCTTC. Translating it yields CASTTGTRTGFHRSSYNEQFF.

This chain links TRBV4-3 with TRBJ1-1, with D hard to call. Germline CDR1 is LGHNA and CDR2 is YSLEER. The CDR3 loop spans 16 amino acids. Between the trimmed V and J ends, which lost 0 bases and 5 bases, there was a span of 16 bases. CDR3 DNA sequence: TGCGCCAGCAGCCAAGAATATGCGGGGTTCGGGACTGAAGCTTTCTTT. As protein: CASSQEYAGFGTEAFF.

The chain combines TRBV6-4 with TRBJ1-2, with 7 bases matching TRBD1. The CDR3 has 16 amino acids. Germline V gives CDR1 MRHNA, CDR2 SNTAGT. The V segment lost 0 bases and the J segment 0 bases; nucleotides outside the gene matches: 4. As DNA, the CDR3 is TGTGCCAGCAGTGACTCCACGACAGGGTCTAACTATGGCTACACCTTC. It codes for CASSDSTTGSNYGYTF.

The gene calls are TRBV7-2 and TRBJ2-1; 10 nucleotides match TRBD2. The CDR3 has 18 amino acids. In germline, CDR1 is SGHTA, CDR2 FQGNSA. Trimming cost V 3 bases and J 0 bases; bases outside gene matches: 8. For the CDR3, the DNA is TGTGCCAGCAGCTTCTGGCTAGCGGGGGTACCCTCCTACAATGAGCAGTTCTTC. Translation: CASSFWLAGVPSYNEQFF.

The chain carries TRBV15 and TRBJ1-2; 9 bases are shared with TRBD1. CDR3 size: 18 residues. V gave up 0 bases and J gave up 0 bases; unmatched junction bases: 8. The germline gives CDR1 LNHNV, CDR2 YYDKDF (reference sequence). The CDR3 here is CATSRDYGTGPSNYGYTF. Written as DNA, the CDR3 is TGTGCCACCAGCAGAGATTATGGGACAGGGCCCTCTAACTATGGCTACACCTTC.

This clone was seen only a few times. The chain uses TRBV7-3 and TRBJ2-2; maybe TRBD2 (6 bases). The CDR3 has 17 amino acids. The germline V and J ends were trimmed by 1 base and 0 bases, with 12 bases remaining between them. Germline V gene sequence: CDR1 SGHTA, CDR2 FQGTGA. The CDR3 DNA follows: TGTGCCAGCAGCTTAAGGGCGGCTAGCGCGAACACCGGGGAGCTGTTTTTT. Protein: CASSLRAASANTGELFF.

To note about this clone: At the DNA level, this CDR3 is encoded by other sequences in the same sample as well. The V and J genes are TRBV19 and TRBJ1-6; TRBD1 might be the D (6 bases). CDR3 length equals 12 residues. The V and J ends lost 6 bases and 7 bases respectively, with 7 bases between them. Germline V gene data show CDR1 as LNHDA and CDR2 as SQIVND (reference sequence). The CDR3 sequence is CASRGGNSPLHF. CDR3 DNA sequence: TGTGCCAGTAGAGGGGGAAATTCACCCCTCCACTTT.

The chain employs TRBV2 and TRBJ1-1, with D tentatively TRBD1 (6 bases). The germline V and J ends were trimmed by 9 bases and 3 bases, with 14 bases remaining between them. The CDR3 is 13 residues long. CDR1 and CDR2 (germline): SNHLY, FYNNEI. CDR3 residues: CARTRGGDTEAFF. The CDR3 DNA is TGTGCCAGAACTAGGGGGGGGGACACTGAAGCTTTCTTT.

As to this clone: An end of the junction does not agree with germline; a read error may underlie this. V and J are TRBV4-3 and TRBJ1-2, with D possibly TRBD1 on 6 matching bases. Germline V lookup: CDR1 LGHNA, CDR2 YSLEER. The CDR3 contains 19 residues. CDR3: CASSQDNVQSDSRTDGYTF. The CDR3 nucleotides are TGCGCCAGCAGTCAAGATAATGTCCAGTCGGACAGCCGAACGGATGGCTACACCTTC.

The rearrangement joins TRBV21-1 to TRBJ1-1; the DNA was not compared with TRBD1, the D call given in the table. TRBV21-1 is an annotated pseudogene. The CDR3 loop spans 17 amino acids. This CDR3 reads CASSNRGRGTPNTEAFF. In DNA, the CDR3 is TGTGCCAGCAGCAACCGGGGCAGGGGGACCCCGAACACTGAAGCTTTCTTT.

The gene calls are TRBV6-1 and TRBJ2-7; D might be TRBD1 (6 bases). V lost 0 bases to trimming and J lost 0 bases, with 12 bases between them. Germline CDR1 is MNHNS and CDR2 is SASEGT. This CDR3 has 16 amino acids. In DNA form, the CDR3 reads TGTGCCAGCAGTGAAGCGAGGCTGGGGGCCTCCTACGAGCAGTACTTC. This codes for CASSEARLGASYEQYF.

This clone was observed a handful of times. The rearrangement uses TRBV14 and TRBJ2-7, with 7 bases identical to TRBD1. Germline assignment: CDR1 SGHDN and CDR2 FVKESK. The ends lost 2 bases at V and 3 bases at J; junction bases unmatched: 10. The CDR3 consists of 16 residues. CDR3 sequence: CASSQYTPGTDYEQYF. The CDR3, as DNA: TGTGCCAGCAGCCAATATACCCCCGGGACAGACTACGAGCAGTACTTC.

The chain is built from TRBV4-3 and TRBJ1-2; 10 bases fit TRBD1. This CDR3 comprises 20 residues. Germline V CDR1 and CDR2: LGHNA, YSLEER. V shed 4 bases, J shed 3 bases, and the junction held 20 bases outside the gene matches. The CDR3 sequence: CASSRSPYRSGTGEDYGYTF. CDR3 in DNA: TGCGCCAGCAGCCGATCGCCCTATAGGTCCGGGACAGGGGAAGACTATGGCTACACCTTC.

The chain employs TRBV25-1 and TRBJ2-7, with D possibly TRBD2 on 6 matching bases. V lost 6 bases and J 6 bases, leaving 9 bases between the germline ends. Looked up from germline, CDR1 is MGHDK and CDR2 is SYGVNS. The CDR3 totals 11 residues. The CDR3 bases are TGTGCCAGCAGCGCGCGGGGCGAGCAGTACTTC. This translates into CASSARGEQYF.

The chain has TRBV5-6 and TRBJ1-1, with 12 bases that match TRBD1. V was pared by 3 bases and J by 6 bases, with 9 bases of the junction left unmatched. Germline V gene data show CDR1 as SGHDT and CDR2 as YYEEEE. CDR3 length equals 16 residues. The chain's CDR3 is CASSCSGTGGSPEAFF. In DNA form, the CDR3 reads TGTGCCAGCAGCTGTTCCGGGACAGGGGGCTCTCCTGAAGCTTTCTTT.

This chain links TRBV2 with TRBJ2-1, with D maybe TRBD2 (6 bases). The germline V and J ends were trimmed by 7 bases and 7 bases, with 11 bases remaining between them. Looked up from germline, CDR1 is SNHLY and CDR2 is FYNNEI. The CDR3 loop spans 12 amino acids. CDR3 sequence (DNA): TGTGCCAGCACGGGGGAGCCGAATGAGCAGTTCTTC. Protein product: CASTGEPNEQFF. The variable domain in full, with the rest retrieved from reference TRBV2 and TRBJ2-1, is EPEVTQTPSHQVTQMGQEVILRCVPISNHLYFYWYRQILGQKVEFLVSFYNNEISEKSEIFDDQFSVERPDGSNFTLKIRSTKLEDSAMYFCASTGEPNEQFFGPGTRLTVL.

This chain joins TRBV19 and TRBJ1-6; 7 positions match TRBD1. Germline-derived CDR1 and CDR2 are LNHDA and SQIVND (reference sequence). The ends lost 5 bases at V and 8 bases at J; junction bases unmatched: 3. The CDR3 covers 13 residues. The CDR3 nucleotides read TGTGCCAGTAGTGCACAGGGGTATTCACCCCTCCACTTT. Residues: CASSAQGYSPLHF.